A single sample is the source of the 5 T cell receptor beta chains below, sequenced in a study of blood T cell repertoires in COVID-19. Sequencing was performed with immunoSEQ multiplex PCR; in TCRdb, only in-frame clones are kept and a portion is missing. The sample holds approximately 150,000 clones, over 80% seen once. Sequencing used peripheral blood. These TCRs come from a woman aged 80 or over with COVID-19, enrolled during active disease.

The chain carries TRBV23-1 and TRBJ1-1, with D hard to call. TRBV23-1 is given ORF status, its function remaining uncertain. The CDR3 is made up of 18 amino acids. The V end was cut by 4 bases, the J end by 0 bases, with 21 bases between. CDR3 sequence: CASSPDNPSLWVNTEAFF. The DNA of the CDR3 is TGCGCCAGCAGTCCCGACAATCCGTCCTTATGGGTGAACACTGAAGCTTTCTTT.

The CDR3 spells CASRDRLNTEAFF. The DNA of the CDR3 is TGTGCCAGCAGGGACAGGCTAAACACTGAAGCTTTCTTT. The chain has TRBV9 and TRBJ1-1; 7 nucleotides line up with TRBD1. The CDR3 is made up of 13 amino acids. CDR1 SGDLS and CDR2 YYNGEE come from the germline V gene. After removal of 5 bases from V and 2 bases from J, the junction contained 3 bases not matched to a gene.

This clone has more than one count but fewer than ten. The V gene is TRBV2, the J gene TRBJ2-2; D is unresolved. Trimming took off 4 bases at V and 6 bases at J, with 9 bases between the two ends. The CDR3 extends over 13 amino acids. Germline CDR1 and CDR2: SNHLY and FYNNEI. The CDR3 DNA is TGTGCCAGCAGTGCAAGCGAGGCCGGGGAGCTGTTTTTT. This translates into CASSASEAGELFF. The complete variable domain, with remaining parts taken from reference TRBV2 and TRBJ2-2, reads EPEVTQTPSHQVTQMGQEVILRCVPISNHLYFYWYRQILGQKVEFLVSFYNNEISEKSEIFDDQFSVERPDGSNFTLKIRSTKLEDSAMYFCASSASEAGELFFGEGSRLTVL.

CDR3 in DNA: TGTGCCAGCAGCCGTTATTATACTAGCGGGAAAGCGGATACGCAGTATTTT. Translation: CASSRYYTSGKADTQYF. This chain uses TRBV3-1 (or the pseudogene TRBV3-2) with TRBJ2-3, with TRBD2 matching over 10 bases. Germline V CDR1 and CDR2: LGHDT, YNNKEL (reference sequence). The CDR3 totals 17 residues. V dropped 4 bases and J dropped 6; count of bases not matched to a gene: 13.

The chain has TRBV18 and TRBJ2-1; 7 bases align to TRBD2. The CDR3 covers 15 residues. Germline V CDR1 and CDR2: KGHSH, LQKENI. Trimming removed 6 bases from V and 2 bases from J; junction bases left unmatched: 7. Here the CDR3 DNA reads TGTGCCAGCTCCCCAATCGCGGGGGCCTACAATGAGCAGTTCTTC. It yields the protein CASSPIAGAYNEQFF.